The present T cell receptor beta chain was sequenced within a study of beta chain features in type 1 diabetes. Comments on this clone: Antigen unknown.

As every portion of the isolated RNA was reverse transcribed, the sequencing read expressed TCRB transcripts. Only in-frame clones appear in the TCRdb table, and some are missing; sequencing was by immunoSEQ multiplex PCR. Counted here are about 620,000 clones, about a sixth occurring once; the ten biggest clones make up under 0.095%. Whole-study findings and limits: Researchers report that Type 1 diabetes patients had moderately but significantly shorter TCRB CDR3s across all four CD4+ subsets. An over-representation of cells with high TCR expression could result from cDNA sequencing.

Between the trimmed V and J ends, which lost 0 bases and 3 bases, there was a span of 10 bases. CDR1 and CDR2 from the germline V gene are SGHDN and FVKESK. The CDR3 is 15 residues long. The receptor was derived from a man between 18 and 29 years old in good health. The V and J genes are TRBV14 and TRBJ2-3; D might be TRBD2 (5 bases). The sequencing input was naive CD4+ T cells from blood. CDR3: CASSQDGRATDTQYF. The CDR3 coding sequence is TGTGCCAGCAGCCAAGATGGGCGGGCTACAGATACGCAGTATTTT. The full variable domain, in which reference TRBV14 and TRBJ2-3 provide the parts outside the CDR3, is EAGVTQFPSHSVIEKGQTVTLRCDPISGHDNLYWYRRVMGKEIKFLLHFVKESKQDESGMPNNRFLAERTGGTYSTLKVQPAELEDSGVYFCASSQDGRATDTQYFGPGTRLTVL.